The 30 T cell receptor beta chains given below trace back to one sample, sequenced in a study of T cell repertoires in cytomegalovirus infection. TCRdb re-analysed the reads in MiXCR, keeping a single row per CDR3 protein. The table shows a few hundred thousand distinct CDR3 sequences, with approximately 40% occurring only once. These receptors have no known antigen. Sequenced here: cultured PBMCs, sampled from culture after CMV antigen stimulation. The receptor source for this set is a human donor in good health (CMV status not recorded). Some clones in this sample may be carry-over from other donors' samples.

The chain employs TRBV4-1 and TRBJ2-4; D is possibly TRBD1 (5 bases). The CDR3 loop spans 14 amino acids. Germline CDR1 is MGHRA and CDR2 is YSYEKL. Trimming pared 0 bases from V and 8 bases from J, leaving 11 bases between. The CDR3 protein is CASSQDPGMDIQYF. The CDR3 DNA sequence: TGCGCCAGCAGCCAAGATCCAGGGATGGACATTCAGTACTTC.

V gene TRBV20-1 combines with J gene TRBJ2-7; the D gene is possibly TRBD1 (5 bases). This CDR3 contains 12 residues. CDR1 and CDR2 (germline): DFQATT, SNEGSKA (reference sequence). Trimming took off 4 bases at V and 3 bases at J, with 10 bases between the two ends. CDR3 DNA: TGCAGTGCTACGACAGACGTCTACGAGCAGTACTTC. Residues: CSATTDVYEQYF.

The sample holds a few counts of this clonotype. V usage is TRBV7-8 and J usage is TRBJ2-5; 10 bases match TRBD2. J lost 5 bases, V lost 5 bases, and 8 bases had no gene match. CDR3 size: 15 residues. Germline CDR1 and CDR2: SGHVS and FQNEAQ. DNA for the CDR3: TGTGCCAGCAGCCCGTGGACTAGCGGAAGTGAGACCCAGTACTTC. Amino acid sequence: CASSPWTSGSETQYF. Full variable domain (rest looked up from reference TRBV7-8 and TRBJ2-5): GAGVSQSPRYKVAKRGQDVALRCDPISGHVSLFWYQQALGQGPEFLTYFQNEAQLDKSGLPSDRFFAERPEGSVSTLKIQRTQQEDSAVYLCASSPWTSGSETQYFGPGTRLLVL.

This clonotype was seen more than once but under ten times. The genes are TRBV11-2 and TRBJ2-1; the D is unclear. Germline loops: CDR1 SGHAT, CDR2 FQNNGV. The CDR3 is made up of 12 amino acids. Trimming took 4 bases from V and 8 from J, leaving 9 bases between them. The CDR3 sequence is CASSSAWDEQFF. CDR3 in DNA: TGTGCCAGCAGCTCCGCATGGGATGAGCAGTTCTTC.

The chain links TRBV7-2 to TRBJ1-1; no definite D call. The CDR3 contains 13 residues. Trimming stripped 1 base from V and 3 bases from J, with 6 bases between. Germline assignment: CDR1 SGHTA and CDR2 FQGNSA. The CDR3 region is CASSLVYDTEAFF. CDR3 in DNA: TGTGCCAGCAGCTTAGTCTACGACACTGAAGCTTTCTTT.

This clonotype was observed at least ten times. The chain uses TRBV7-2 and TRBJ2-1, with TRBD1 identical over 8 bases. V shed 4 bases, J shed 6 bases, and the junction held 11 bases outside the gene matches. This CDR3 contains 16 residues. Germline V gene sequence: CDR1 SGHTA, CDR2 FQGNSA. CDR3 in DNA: TGTGCCAGCAGCTCGGCCGGGACAGGCCCGGGCAATGAGCAGTTCTTC. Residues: CASSSAGTGPGNEQFF.

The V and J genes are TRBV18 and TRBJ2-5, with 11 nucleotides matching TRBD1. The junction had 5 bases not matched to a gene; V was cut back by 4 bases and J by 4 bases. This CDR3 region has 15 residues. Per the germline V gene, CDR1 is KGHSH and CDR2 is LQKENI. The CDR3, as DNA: TGTGCCAGCTCACTCGGACAGGGGGCGAGAGAGACCCAGTACTTC. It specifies CASSLGQGARETQYF.

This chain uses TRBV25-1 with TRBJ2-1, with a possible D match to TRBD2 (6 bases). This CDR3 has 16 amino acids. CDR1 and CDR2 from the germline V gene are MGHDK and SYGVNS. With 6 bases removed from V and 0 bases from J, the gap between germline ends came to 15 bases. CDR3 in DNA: TGTGCCAGCAGCGACACGGACGGGAGCTCCTACAATGAGCAGTTCTTC. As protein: CASSDTDGSSYNEQFF. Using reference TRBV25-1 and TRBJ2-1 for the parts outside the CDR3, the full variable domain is EADIYQTPRYLVIGTGKKITLECSQTMGHDKMYWYQQDPGMELHLIHYSYGVNSTEKGDLSSESTVSRIRTEHFPLTLESARPSHTSQYLCASSDTDGSSYNEQFFGPGTRLTVL.

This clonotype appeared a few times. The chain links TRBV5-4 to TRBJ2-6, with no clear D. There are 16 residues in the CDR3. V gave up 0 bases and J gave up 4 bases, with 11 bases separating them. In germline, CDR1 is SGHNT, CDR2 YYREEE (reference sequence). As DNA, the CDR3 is TGTGCCAGCAGCTTGGGGGGTTTGGCCGGGGCCAACGTCCTGACTTTC. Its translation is CASSLGGLAGANVLTF.

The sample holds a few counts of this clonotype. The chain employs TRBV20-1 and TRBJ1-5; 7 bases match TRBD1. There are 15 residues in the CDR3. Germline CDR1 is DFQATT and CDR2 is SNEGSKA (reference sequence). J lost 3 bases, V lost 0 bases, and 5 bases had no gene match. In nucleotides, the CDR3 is TGCAGTGCTAGAGATCCGGGACAGCTCAATCAGCCCCAGCATTTT. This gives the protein CSARDPGQLNQPQHF.

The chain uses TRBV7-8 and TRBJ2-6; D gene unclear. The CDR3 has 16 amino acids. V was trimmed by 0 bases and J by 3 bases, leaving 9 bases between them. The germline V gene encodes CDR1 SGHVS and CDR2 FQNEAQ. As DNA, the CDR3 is TGTGCCAGCAGCTTAGCGGCTCCCAATGGGGCCAACGTCCTGACTTTC. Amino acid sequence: CASSLAAPNGANVLTF.

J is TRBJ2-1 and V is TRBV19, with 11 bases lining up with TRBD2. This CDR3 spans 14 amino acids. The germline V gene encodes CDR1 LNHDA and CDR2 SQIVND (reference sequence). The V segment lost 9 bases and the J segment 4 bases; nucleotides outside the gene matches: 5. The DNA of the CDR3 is TGTGCCAGCTCGGGACTAGCGGCGTACAATGAGCAGTTCTTC. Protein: CASSGLAAYNEQFF.

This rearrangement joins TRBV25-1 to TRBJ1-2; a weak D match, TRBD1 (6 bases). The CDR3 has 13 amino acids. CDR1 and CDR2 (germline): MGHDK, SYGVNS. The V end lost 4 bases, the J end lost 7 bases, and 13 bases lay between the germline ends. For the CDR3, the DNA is TGTGCCAGCAGTGCGCCAGGGGTGGGTGGCTACACCTTC. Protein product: CASSAPGVGGYTF.

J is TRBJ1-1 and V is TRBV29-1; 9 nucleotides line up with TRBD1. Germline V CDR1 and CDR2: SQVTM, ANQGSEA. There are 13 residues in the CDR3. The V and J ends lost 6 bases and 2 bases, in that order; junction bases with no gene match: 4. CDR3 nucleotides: TGCAGCGTGGCACAGGGGGCCAACACTGAAGCTTTCTTT. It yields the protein CSVAQGANTEAFF.

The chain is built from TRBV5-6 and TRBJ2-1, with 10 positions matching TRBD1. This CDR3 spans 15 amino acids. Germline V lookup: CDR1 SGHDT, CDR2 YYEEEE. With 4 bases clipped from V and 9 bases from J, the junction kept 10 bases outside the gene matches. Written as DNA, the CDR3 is TGTGCCAGCAGCCTTGGACAGGGGGTCTCTAGTGAGCAGTTCTTC. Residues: CASSLGQGVSSEQFF.

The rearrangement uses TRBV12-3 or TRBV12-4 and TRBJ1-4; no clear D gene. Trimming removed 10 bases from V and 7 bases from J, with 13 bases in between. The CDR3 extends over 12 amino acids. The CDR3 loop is CATTGSGEKLFF. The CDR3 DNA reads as TGTGCCACCACCGGATCAGGTGAAAAACTGTTTTTT.

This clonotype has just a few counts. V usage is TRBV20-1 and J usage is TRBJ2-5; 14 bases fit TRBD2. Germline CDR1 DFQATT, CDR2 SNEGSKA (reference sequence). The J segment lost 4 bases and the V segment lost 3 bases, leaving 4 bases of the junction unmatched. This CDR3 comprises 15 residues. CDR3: CSARVGTSGRETQYF. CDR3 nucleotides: TGCAGTGCTAGGGTAGGGACTAGCGGGAGAGAGACCCAGTACTTC.

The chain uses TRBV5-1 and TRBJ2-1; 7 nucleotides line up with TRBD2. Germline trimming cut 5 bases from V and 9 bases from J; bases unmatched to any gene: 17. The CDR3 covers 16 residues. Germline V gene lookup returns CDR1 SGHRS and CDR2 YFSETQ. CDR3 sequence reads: CASSPGGSGPNSEQFF. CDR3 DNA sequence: TGCGCCAGCAGTCCCGGGGGTAGCGGGCCCAATAGTGAGCAGTTCTTC. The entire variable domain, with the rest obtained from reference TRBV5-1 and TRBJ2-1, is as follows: KAGVTQTPRYLIKTRGQQVTLSCSPISGHRSVSWYQQTPGQGLQFLFEYFSETQRNKGNFPGRFSGRQFSNSRSEMNVSTLELGDSALYLCASSPGGSGPNSEQFFGPGTRLTVL.

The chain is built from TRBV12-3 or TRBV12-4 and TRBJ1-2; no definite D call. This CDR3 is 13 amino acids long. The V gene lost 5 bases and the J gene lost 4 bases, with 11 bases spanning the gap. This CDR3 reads CASSTRPRYGYTF. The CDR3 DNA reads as TGTGCCAGCAGTACAAGGCCCCGCTATGGCTACACCTTC.

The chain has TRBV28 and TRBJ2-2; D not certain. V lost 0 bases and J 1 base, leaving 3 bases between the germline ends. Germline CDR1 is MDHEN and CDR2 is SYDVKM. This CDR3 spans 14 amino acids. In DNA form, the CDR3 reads TGTGCCAGCAGTTTATGGCTGAACACCGGGGAGCTGTTTTTT. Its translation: CASSLWLNTGELFF.

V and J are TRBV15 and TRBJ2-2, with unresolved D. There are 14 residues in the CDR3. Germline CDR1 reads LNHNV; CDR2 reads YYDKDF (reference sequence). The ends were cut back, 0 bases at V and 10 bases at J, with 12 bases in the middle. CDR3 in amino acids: CATSRDLAREELFF. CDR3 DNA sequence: TGTGCCACCAGCAGAGATTTGGCCCGCGAGGAGCTGTTTTTT. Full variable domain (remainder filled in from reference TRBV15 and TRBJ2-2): DAMVIQNPRYQVTQFGKPVTLSCSQTLNHNVMYWYQQKSSQAPKLLFHYYDKDFNNEADTPDNFQSRRPNTSFCFLDIRSPGLGDTAMYLCATSRDLAREELFFGEGSRLTVL.

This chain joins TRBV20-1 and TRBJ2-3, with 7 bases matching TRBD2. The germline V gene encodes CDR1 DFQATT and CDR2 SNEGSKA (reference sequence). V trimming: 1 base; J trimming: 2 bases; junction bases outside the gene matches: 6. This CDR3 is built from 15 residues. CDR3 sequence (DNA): TGCAGTGCTAGAGGGCTAGCGGTTACCACAGATACGCAGTATTTT. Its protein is CSARGLAVTTDTQYF.

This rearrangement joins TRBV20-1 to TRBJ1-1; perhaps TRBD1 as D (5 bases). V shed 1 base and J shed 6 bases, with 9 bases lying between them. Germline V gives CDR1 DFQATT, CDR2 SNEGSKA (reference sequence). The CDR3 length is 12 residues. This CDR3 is CSARAREAEAFF. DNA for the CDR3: TGCAGTGCTAGAGCCAGGGAGGCTGAAGCTTTCTTT.

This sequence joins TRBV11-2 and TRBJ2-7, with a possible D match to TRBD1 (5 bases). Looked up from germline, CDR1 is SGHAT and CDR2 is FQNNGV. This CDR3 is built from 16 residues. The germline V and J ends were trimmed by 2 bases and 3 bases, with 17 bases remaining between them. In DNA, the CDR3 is TGTGCCAGCAGCTTAACGTTGTGGGGCCGTCGCTACGAGCAGTACTTC. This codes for CASSLTLWGRRYEQYF.

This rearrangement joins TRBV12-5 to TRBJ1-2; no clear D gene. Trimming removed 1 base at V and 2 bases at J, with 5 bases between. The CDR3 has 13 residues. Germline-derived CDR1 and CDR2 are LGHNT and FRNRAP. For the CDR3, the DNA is TGTGCTAGTGGTTTGGACACCAACTATGGCTACACCTTC. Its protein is CASGLDTNYGYTF.

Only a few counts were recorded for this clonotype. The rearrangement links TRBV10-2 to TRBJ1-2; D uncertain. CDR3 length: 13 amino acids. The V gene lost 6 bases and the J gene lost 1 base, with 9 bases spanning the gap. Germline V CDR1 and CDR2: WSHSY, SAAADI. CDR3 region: CASRAQDNYGYTF. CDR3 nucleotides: TGCGCCAGCAGGGCCCAGGATAACTATGGCTACACCTTC.

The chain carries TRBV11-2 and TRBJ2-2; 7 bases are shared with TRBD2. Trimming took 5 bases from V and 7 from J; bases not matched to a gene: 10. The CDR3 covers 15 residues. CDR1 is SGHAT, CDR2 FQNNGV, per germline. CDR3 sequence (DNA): TGTGCCAGCAGCCGGGACTACCCCCGGGGCGGGGAGCTGTTTTTT. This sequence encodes CASSRDYPRGGELFF.

The CDR3 loop is CASSLAHSQFF. The CDR3 coding sequence is TGTGCCAGCAGCTTAGCGCACTCACAGTTCTTC. J is TRBJ2-1 and V is TRBV7-2; no clear D. Germline CDR1 is SGHTA and CDR2 is FQGNSA. There are 11 residues in the CDR3. V was shortened by 0 bases and J by 13 bases, with 7 bases between the two germline ends.

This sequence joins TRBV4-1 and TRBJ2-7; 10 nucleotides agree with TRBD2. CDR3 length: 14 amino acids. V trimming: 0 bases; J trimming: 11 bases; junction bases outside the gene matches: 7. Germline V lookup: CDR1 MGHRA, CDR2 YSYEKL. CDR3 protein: CASSQDQTSGTKYF. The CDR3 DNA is TGCGCCAGCAGCCAAGATCAAACTAGCGGGACAAAGTACTTC.

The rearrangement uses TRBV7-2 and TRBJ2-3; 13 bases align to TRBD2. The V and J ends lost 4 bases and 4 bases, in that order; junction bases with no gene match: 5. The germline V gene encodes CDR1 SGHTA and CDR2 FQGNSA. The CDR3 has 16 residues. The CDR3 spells CASSSGLAGVADTQYF. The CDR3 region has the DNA TGTGCCAGCAGCTCCGGACTAGCGGGGGTTGCAGATACGCAGTATTTT.